Each of the 2 T cell receptor beta chains below was sequenced from the same sample in a study of regulatory T cells in long-lasting Graves disease (dated by TCRdb to 2020 to 2023). Taken with the paper, the label for time point translates to: persistent/refractory GD, antithyroid drugs over 5 years with positive TRAb. For both TCR sequencing and RNA sequencing, RNA was extracted from PBMCs using TRIzol. Libraries were constructed by multiplex PCR. Instrument used: Illumina HiSeq 4000. TCR beta libraries were built with iRepertoire HTBI primers and Arm-PCR amplification of CDR3 regions. TCRdb reran the public reads through fastp at Q25 and MiXCR, keeping productive beta chains. A single entry per CDR3 protein holds the most common genes and DNA from its merged rows. The sample data list about 660,000 distinct CDR3 sequences, and around 30% of these were observed just once. The ten largest clones represent 40% to 55% of the sample.

This material consisted of peripheral blood mononuclear cells (PBMCs), taken when the disease was refractory, from a patient treated with antithyroid drugs. Receptor source: a female donor with Graves disease.

The table lists this clonotype with a few counts. The chain joins TRBV5-1 to TRBJ1-5, with 11 bases lining up with TRBD1. CDR1 is SGHRS, CDR2 YFSETQ, per germline. The CDR3 has 17 residues. The V gene end was trimmed by 2 bases and the J gene end by 2 bases; junction bases not matched to a gene: 6. CDR3 nucleotide sequence: TGCGCCAGCAGCTTTGGGACAGGGGGGTACGGCAATCAGCCCCAGCATTTT. This sequence encodes CASSFGTGGYGNQPQHF.

This clonotype appeared many times. V gene TRBV6-2 or TRBV6-3 combines with J gene TRBJ1-2; D is unclear. Germline V CDR1 and CDR2: MNHEY, SVGEGT. This CDR3 is built from 12 residues. Between the trimmed V and J ends, which lost 0 bases and 6 bases, there was a span of 5 bases. The CDR3 sequence is CASSYSGDGYTF. CDR3 bases: TGTGCCAGCAGTTACTCCGGGGATGGCTACACCTTC.